This T cell receptor (beta chain) comes out of a study of cytomegalovirus exposure and HLA in healthy donors. PCR employed 60 Vbeta and 13 Jbeta primers. Profiled with immunoSEQ multiplex PCR; TCRdb holds only in-frame clones, not every one. This sample has hundreds of thousands of clones, with 65% to 90% found just once. Germline CDR1 reads SGHRS; CDR2 reads YFSETQ. This CDR3 spans 15 amino acids. Sequencing was done on a sample of PBMCs. This chain links TRBV5-1 with TRBJ2-5; TRBD2 aligns across 8 bases. Judging by the DNA end, TRBJ2-7 fits better; the J call may be wrong. The receptor was derived from a girl between 5 and 17 years old in good health and CMV-seronegative. The CDR3 DNA follows: TGCGCCAGCAGCTTGGAAACTAGCGGACCGTACGAGCAGTACTTC. It encodes CASSLETSGPYEQYF.